A selection of T cell receptor beta chains follows, all from one sample in a study of STAT5B mutations in CD4+ large granular lymphocyte leukemia. Data came from immunoSEQ multiplex PCR; TCRdb stores just in-frame clones and leaves some out. The table includes approximately 40,000 clones, 65% to 85% detected once. The sample was CD4+ T cells from blood buffy coats. The receptors stem from a human donor in good health. Both conserved end residues are part of each CDR3. D genes are given only for firm matches. Size values are once, few and many counts, or a class for expanded clones, and some rows have none.

V: TRBV6-6
J: TRBJ2-7
size: .
D: .
length: 15
CDR3: CASSYLGLRTYEQYF
DNA: TGTGCCAGCAGTTATCTCGGACTCCGAACCTACGAGCAGTACTTC

V: TRBV7-9
J: TRBJ1-2
size: .
D: .
length: 14
CDR3: CASSLSGSNYGYTF
DNA: TGTGCCAGCAGCTTATCGGGCAGCAACTATGGCTACACCTTC

V: TRBV6-1
J: TRBJ2-1
size: .
D: .
length: 13
CDR3: CASSQTYRTEQFF
DNA: TGTGCCAGCAGCCAAACCTACCGGACAGAGCAGTTCTTC

V: TRBV5-1
J: TRBJ1-4
size: .
D: TRBD1
length: 13
CDR3: CASHRGTNEKLFF
DNA: TGCGCCAGTCACAGGGGAACTAATGAAAAACTGTTTTTT

V: TRBV6-5
J: TRBJ1-6
size: .
D: TRBD1
length: 14
CDR3: CASRIDRGNSPLHF
DNA: TGTGCCAGCAGGATAGACAGGGGGAATTCACCCCTCCACTTT

V: TRBV9
J: TRBJ1-4
size: .
D: .
length: 16
CDR3: CASSPHGGATNEKLFF
DNA: TGTGCCAGCAGCCCGCACGGGGGAGCAACTAATGAAAAACTGTTTTTT

V: TRBV5-4
J: TRBJ2-3
size: .
D: TRBD2
length: 17
CDR3: CASSLATKLAGTDTQYF
DNA: TGTGCCAGCAGCTTGGCCACTAAACTAGCGGGCACAGATACGCAGTATTTT

V: TRBV6-1
J: TRBJ1-1
size: .
D: TRBD1
length: 15
CDR3: CASSEEDRGNSEAFF
DNA: TGTGCCAGCAGTGAAGAGGACAGGGGGAATTCTGAAGCTTTCTTT

V: TRBV9
J: TRBJ1-5
size: .
D: .
length: 14
CDR3: CASSVGGGNQPQHF
DNA: TGTGCCAGCAGCGTAGGGGGGGGCAATCAGCCCCAGCATTTT

V: TRBV7-3
J: TRBJ2-1
size: .
D: TRBD1
length: 18
CDR3: CASGELRGGAGGRNEQFF
DNA: TGTGCCAGCGGCGAACTTCGAGGGGGAGCAGGGGGTCGAAATGAGCAGTTCTTC

V: TRBV7-9
J: TRBJ2-3
size: .
D: .
length: 15
CDR3: CASSQGGGFGDTQYF
DNA: TGTGCCAGCAGCCAGGGAGGGGGTTTTGGAGATACGCAGTATTTT

V: TRBV21-1
J: TRBJ1-2
size: .
D: .
length: 16
CDR3: CASSKARRDNDYGYTF
DNA: TGTGCCAGCAGCAAAGCGAGGAGGGACAACGACTATGGCTACACCTTC

V: TRBV7-2
J: TRBJ1-5
size: once
D: .
length: 16
CDR3: CASSLAIWGSGQPQHF
DNA: TGTGCCAGCAGCTTAGCTATCTGGGGGTCCGGGCAGCCCCAGCATTTT

V: TRBV7-9
J: TRBJ2-7
size: .
D: .
length: 14
CDR3: CASSYSRDPYEQYF
DNA: TGTGCCAGCAGTTATTCGCGGGACCCCTACGAGCAGTACTTC

V: TRBV18
J: TRBJ2-6
size: .
D: TRBD1
length: 16
CDR3: CASSPGQVSGANVLTF
DNA: TGTGCCAGCTCACCTGGACAGGTCTCTGGGGCCAACGTCCTGACTTTC

V: TRBV5-4
J: TRBJ1-1
size: .
D: .
length: 13
CDR3: CASSGTQNTEAFF
DNA: TGTGCCAGCAGCGGAACGCAGAACACTGAAGCTTTCTTT

V: TRBV5-5
J: TRBJ2-3
size: .
D: .
length: 14
CDR3: CASSNPGSTDTQYF
DNA: TGTGCCAGCAGCAATCCGGGAAGCACAGATACGCAGTATTTT

V: TRBV5-6
J: TRBJ1-5
size: few
D: TRBD1
length: 14
CDR3: CASSPQGAGQPQHF
DNA: TGTGCCAGCAGCCCACAGGGGGCGGGACAGCCCCAGCATTTT

V: TRBV7-2
J: TRBJ1-1
size: .
D: TRBD1
length: 12
CDR3: CASSLRQGVAFF
DNA: TGTGCCAGCAGCTTACGGCAGGGGGTAGCTTTCTTT

V: TRBV28
J: TRBJ2-3
size: .
D: .
length: 18
CDR3: CASSKGGGADFGTDTQYF
DNA: TGTGCCAGCAGCAAAGGGGGCGGGGCCGACTTCGGCACAGATACGCAGTATTTT

V: TRBV7-9
J: TRBJ1-5
size: few
D: .
length: 15
CDR3: CASSLGGDHYQPQHF
DNA: TGTGCCAGCAGCCTCGGGGGGGACCACTATCAGCCCCAGCATTTT

V: TRBV15
J: TRBJ2-3
size: .
D: .
length: 14
CDR3: CATSRLGTTDTQYF
DNA: TGTGCCACCAGCAGATTGGGCACCACAGATACGCAGTATTTT

V: TRBV19
J: TRBJ1-1
size: .
D: .
length: 13
CDR3: CASSIGQLSEAFF
DNA: TGTGCCAGTAGTATCGGACAGCTTAGCGAAGCTTTCTTT

V: TRBV2
J: TRBJ2-5
size: .
D: .
length: 13
CDR3: CASIEGTQETQYF
DNA: TGTGCCAGCATAGAGGGTACACAAGAGACCCAGTACTTC

V: TRBV9
J: TRBJ1-1
size: .
D: .
length: 13
CDR3: CASSAQGNTEAFF
DNA: TGTGCCAGCAGCGCCCAGGGGAACACTGAAGCTTTCTTT

V: TRBV5-1
J: TRBJ1-1
size: .
D: .
length: 14
CDR3: CASSLGGFVGEAFF
DNA: TGCGCCAGCAGCTTGGGGGGCTTCGTGGGTGAAGCTTTCTTT

V: TRBV9
J: TRBJ2-1
size: .
D: .
length: 15
CDR3: CASSVSGGVYNEQFF
DNA: TGTGCCAGCAGCGTATCCGGGGGCGTCTACAATGAGCAGTTCTTC

V: TRBV7-2
J: TRBJ2-6
size: .
D: .
length: 16
CDR3: CASSPPDSPGANVLTF
DNA: TGTGCCAGCAGCCCCCCCGATTCACCAGGGGCCAACGTCCTGACTTTC

V: TRBV2
J: TRBJ2-7
size: few
D: TRBD1
length: 13
CDR3: CASSDDRVWEQYF
DNA: TGTGCCAGCAGTGACGACAGGGTGTGGGAGCAGTACTTC

V: TRBV4-3
J: TRBJ1-2
size: .
D: .
length: 15
CDR3: CASSQDLGRPGGYTF
DNA: TGCGCCAGCAGCCAAGATCTGGGCAGGCCTGGTGGCTACACCTTC

V: TRBV4-3
J: TRBJ2-2
size: .
D: .
length: 16
CDR3: CASSQGGGPNTGELFF
DNA: TGCGCCAGCAGCCAAGGCGGGGGCCCGAACACCGGGGAGCTGTTTTTT

V: TRBV4-3
J: TRBJ1-5
size: .
D: .
length: 15
CDR3: CASSQAFREGQPQHF
DNA: TGCGCCAGCAGCCAAGCGTTCAGGGAGGGTCAGCCCCAGCATTTT

V: TRBV7-2
J: TRBJ2-2
size: .
D: .
length: 16
CDR3: CASSLRRPTDTGELFF
DNA: TGTGCCAGCAGCTTGCGAAGACCTACCGATACCGGGGAGCTGTTTTTT

V: TRBV28
J: TRBJ2-7
size: .
D: TRBD1
length: 14
CDR3: CASSWDRGLYEQYF
DNA: TGTGCCAGCAGTTGGGACAGGGGGCTCTACGAGCAGTACTTC

V: TRBV27
J: TRBJ1-2
size: .
D: TRBD1
length: 14
CDR3: CASSLSEGAVGYTF
DNA: TGTGCCAGCAGTTTATCAGAGGGGGCGGTCGGCTACACCTTC

V: TRBV5-1
J: TRBJ2-5
size: .
D: .
length: 11
CDR3: CASIQGETQYF
DNA: TGCGCCAGCATCCAAGGGGAGACCCAGTACTTC

V: TRBV28
J: TRBJ2-6
size: .
D: .
length: 15
CDR3: CASKTQGSGANVLTF
DNA: TGTGCCAGCAAGACTCAGGGTTCTGGGGCCAACGTCCTGACTTTC

V: TRBV9
J: TRBJ2-2
size: .
D: .
length: 12
CDR3: CASSADTGELFF
DNA: TGTGCCAGCAGCGCAGACACCGGGGAGCTGTTTTTT

V: TRBV9
J: TRBJ1-2
size: .
D: TRBD1
length: 14
CDR3: CASSGRTGIYGYTF
DNA: TGTGCCAGCAGCGGTCGGACAGGGATCTATGGCTACACCTTC

V: TRBV14
J: TRBJ2-3
size: .
D: TRBD2
length: 17
CDR3: CASSQPHSGRRADTQYF
DNA: TGTGCCAGCAGCCAGCCTCATAGCGGGAGAAGGGCAGATACGCAGTATTTT

V: TRBV6-6
J: TRBJ1-3
size: .
D: .
length: 15
CDR3: CASSYSGSSGNTIYF
DNA: TGTGCCAGCAGTTACTCAGGGAGCTCTGGAAACACCATATATTTT

V: TRBV18
J: TRBJ2-5
size: .
D: .
length: 12
CDR3: CASSPFVETQYF
DNA: TGTGCCAGCTCACCCTTCGTGGAGACCCAGTACTTC

V: TRBV7-2
J: TRBJ2-1
size: .
D: TRBD1
length: 15
CDR3: CASSPPKQGFDEQFF
DNA: TGTGCCAGCAGCCCCCCGAAACAGGGGTTCGATGAGCAGTTCTTC

V: TRBV7-9
J: TRBJ2-7
size: .
D: .
length: 15
CDR3: CASSFGYGAGYEQYF
DNA: TGTGCCAGCAGCTTTGGCTATGGGGCCGGCTACGAGCAGTACTTC

V: TRBV4-3
J: TRBJ1-4
size: .
D: .
length: 16
CDR3: CASSHQRLSTNEKLFF
DNA: TGCGCCAGCAGCCATCAACGGCTGTCAACTAATGAAAAACTGTTTTTT

V: TRBV4-3
J: TRBJ2-2
size: .
D: .
length: 15
CDR3: CASSDIQGWAGELFF
DNA: TGCGCCAGCAGCGATATTCAGGGGTGGGCCGGGGAGCTGTTTTTT

V: TRBV5-1
J: TRBJ2-3
size: .
D: TRBD2
length: 19
CDR3: CASSPGGTSGVIPPDTQYF
DNA: TGCGCCAGCAGCCCGGGGGGGACTAGCGGGGTGATCCCCCCCGATACGCAGTATTTT

V: TRBV6-6
J: TRBJ2-7
size: .
D: TRBD2
length: 14
CDR3: CASSYGSREDEQYF
DNA: TGTGCCAGCAGTTACGGCTCGCGGGAGGACGAGCAGTACTTC

V: TRBV6-5
J: TRBJ1-3
size: once
D: .
length: 13
CDR3: CASSSSGGNTIYF
DNA: TGTGCCAGCAGTTCCTCAGGGGGAAACACCATATATTTT

V: TRBV10-2
J: TRBJ2-2
size: once
D: .
length: 17
CDR3: CASSESVGGVDTGELFF
DNA: TGCGCCAGCAGTGAGTCGGTGGGGGGCGTTGACACCGGGGAGCTGTTTTTT

V: TRBV21-1
J: TRBJ1-5
size: .
D: .
length: 16
CDR3: CASTGTGEMSNQPQHF
DNA: TGTGCCAGCACCGGGACAGGGGAAATGAGCAATCAGCCCCAGCATTTT

V: TRBV5-4
J: TRBJ2-5
size: .
D: .
length: 14
CDR3: CASSLVAKQETQYF
DNA: TGTGCCAGCAGCTTGGTGGCTAAGCAAGAGACCCAGTACTTC